The rows below give T cell receptor beta chains drawn from one sample of a study of blood T cell repertoires in COVID-19. Repertoires were generated with immunoSEQ multiplex PCR, while TCRdb's copy carries only in-frame clones and drops some. Here the sample spans fewer than 250,000 clones, roughly 88% being singletons. Sequencing used peripheral blood. Receptors were obtained from a woman aged 40 to 55 who had recovered from COVID-19. CDR3s include the opening cysteine and the closing phenylalanine or tryptophan. D genes are given only for firm matches. The size of a clone is reported for some rows only, either as once, few or many, or as a class for expanded clones.

TRBV15,NA,NA,TRBJ1-6,TGTGCCACCAGCAGAGGAGGCGGGGGGGACACCTATAATTCACCCCTCCACTTT,CATSRGGGGDTYNSPLHF
TRBV6-1,NA,NA,TRBJ2-7,TGTGCCAGCAGTGATAGGGGCTACGAGCAGTACTTC,CASSDRGYEQYF
TRBV7-3,NA,NA,TRBJ2-7,TGTGCCAGCAGCAGCGGAGGGACCTACGAGCAGTACTTC,CASSSGGTYEQYF
TRBV5-1,NA,NA,TRBJ1-1,TGCGCCAGCAGCTTAGGAGTGAACACTGAAGCTTTCTTT,CASSLGVNTEAFF
TRBV6-5,NA,few,TRBJ1-1,TGTGCCAGCAGTTACGCTACGGGGGTGTGGGCTGAAGCTTTCTTT,CASSYATGVWAEAFF
TRBV7-2,NA,NA,TRBJ2-5,TGTGCCAGCAGCAAAGGGCGGGCCCAAGAGACCCAGTACTTC,CASSKGRAQETQYF
TRBV21-1,NA,NA,TRBJ2-7,TGTGCCAGCAGCAGACTTGAGACGTTCTCATACGAGCAGTACTTC,CASSRLETFSYEQYF
TRBV2,NA,NA,TRBJ1-1,TGTGCCAGCAGTGGGGGGGTTCGGACTCACCTGAACACTGAAGCTTTCTTT,CASSGGVRTHLNTEAFF
TRBV4-2,NA,once,TRBJ2-7,TGTGCCAGCAGCCAAGAGTTCCGGGACAACTCCTACGAGCAGTACTTC,CASSQEFRDNSYEQYF
TRBV18,NA,few,TRBJ1-3,TGTGCCAGCTCACCACCGTACAGGCCCGTCGGAAACACCATATATTTT,CASSPPYRPVGNTIYF
TRBV3-1/TRBV3-2,TRBD2,NA,TRBJ2-1,TGTGCCTCTAGCGGGAGCGGTGAGCAGTTCTTC,CASSGSGEQFF
TRBV7-8,TRBD2,NA,TRBJ2-3,TGTGCGGTAGAAGCGGGAGGGCGGGACACAGATACGCAGTATTTT,CAVEAGGRDTDTQYF
TRBV7-8,NA,NA,TRBJ2-7,TGTGCCAGCAGCTCCATGAGGGGGGGCAACGAGCAGTACTTC,CASSSMRGGNEQYF
TRBV19,TRBD2,NA,TRBJ2-2,TGTGCCAGTAGTATTCGACTAGCGGGGAACACCGGGGAGCTGTTTTTT,CASSIRLAGNTGELFF
TRBV24-1,NA,NA,TRBJ2-3,TGTGCCACCAGTGAGACTTCCACGAGCACAGATACGCAGTATTTT,CATSETSTSTDTQYF
TRBV3-1/TRBV3-2,NA,NA,TRBJ2-5,TGTGCCAGCAGCCGGCAGGGCCAAGAGACCCAGTACTTC,CASSRQGQETQYF
TRBV4-2,NA,NA,TRBJ2-7,TGTGCCAGCAGCCAAGGAAGCGCGGCCTACGAGCAGTACTTC,CASSQGSAAYEQYF
TRBV27,TRBD1,NA,TRBJ2-3,TGTGCCAGCAGTCCCCCGGGACAGTCTAGCACAGATACGCAGTATTTT,CASSPPGQSSTDTQYF
TRBV4-3,NA,NA,TRBJ1-4,TGCGCCAGCAGCCAAGATGGCAGCCTAGCTGAAAAACTGTTTTTT,CASSQDGSLAEKLFF